Listed below are T cell receptor beta chains from one sample, sequenced in a study of T cell responses to AZD1222 COVID-19 vaccine. Measured with immunoSEQ multiplex PCR; TCRdb has only the in-frame clones, and not every one. The sample contains around 120,000 clones, approximately 94% of which appear only once. The specimen comprised peripheral blood, sampled 28 days after the second AZD1222 dose. The receptors were gathered from an adult who received the AZD1222 COVID-19 vaccine. CDR3s include the opening cysteine and the closing phenylalanine or tryptophan. The D gene is left open where the match is weak. A row's size may be missing; if present it is once, few, many or a size class.

-,TRBJ2-1,-,TRBV5-4,CASSLAQGIHEQFF,TGTGCCAGCAGCTTGGCACAGGGTATACATGAGCAGTTCTTC
TRBD1,TRBJ1-1,-,TRBV10-3,CAISESEQGDTEAFF,TGTGCCATCAGTGAGTCCGAACAGGGGGACACTGAAGCTTTCTTT
TRBD1,TRBJ1-1,-,TRBV6-6,CASSPADRDYTEAFF,TGTGCCAGCAGCCCCGCGGACAGGGACTACACTGAAGCTTTCTTT
-,TRBJ2-5,-,TRBV12-3/TRBV12-4,CASSLGETQYF,TGTGCCAGCAGTTTGGGAGAGACCCAGTACTTC
-,TRBJ1-4,-,TRBV7-2,CASSPEVGNEKLFF,TGTGCCAGCAGCCCAGAGGTGGGAAATGAAAAACTGTTTTTT
-,TRBJ1-4,-,TRBV5-1,CASSLGSTTNEKLFF,TGCGCCAGCAGCTTGGGAAGTACAACTAATGAAAAACTGTTTTTT
-,TRBJ2-1,-,TRBV9,CASSARRNEQFF,TGTGCCAGCAGCGCCAGACGCAATGAGCAGTTCTTC
-,TRBJ1-6,few,TRBV7-9,CASSLEEGSPLHF,TGTGCCAGCAGCTTAGAGGAGGGGTCACCCCTCCACTTT
-,TRBJ1-2,-,TRBV30,CAWRTSRQDYGYTF,TGTGCCTGGAGGACCTCCCGACAAGACTATGGCTACACCTTC
TRBD2,TRBJ2-3,-,TRBV5-4,CASSLELAGSTDTQYF,TGTGCCAGCAGCTTGGAACTAGCGGGAAGCACAGATACGCAGTATTTT
-,TRBJ2-2,-,TRBV7-9,CASSFVDTGELFF,TGTGCCAGCAGCTTTGTAGACACCGGGGAGCTGTTTTTT
TRBD1,TRBJ1-2,-,TRBV18,CASSSGGSSNYGYTF,TGTGCCAGCTCATCAGGGGGCAGTTCTAACTATGGCTACACCTTC
-,TRBJ2-7,-,TRBV5-6,CASSFDTHGGEQYF,TGTGCCAGCAGCTTCGACACGCATGGGGGGGAGCAGTACTTC
-,TRBJ2-3,-,TRBV6-2/TRBV6-3,CASSFGAGYPISDTQYF,TGTGCCAGCAGCTTCGGAGCAGGGTACCCTATTTCAGATACGCAGTATTTT
TRBD1,TRBJ1-5,-,TRBV3-1/TRBV3-2,CASHGQGGVQPQHF,TGTGCCAGCCACGGACAGGGGGGGGTTCAGCCCCAGCATTTT
-,TRBJ2-6,-,TRBV14,CASSQGRLAAGANVLTF,TGTGCCAGCAGCCAAGGAAGATTGGCAGCTGGGGCCAACGTCCTGACTTTC
-,TRBJ1-6,-,TRBV27,CASSLGGGWANSPLHF,TGTGCCAGCAGTTTAGGGGGGGGCTGGGCGAATTCACCCCTCCACTTT
TRBD1,TRBJ2-5,-,TRBV9,CASQTPRTGEGQETQYF,TGTGCCAGCCAGACCCCGCGGACAGGGGAGGGCCAAGAGACCCAGTACTTC
TRBD1,TRBJ2-3,-,TRBV18,CASSPVTGDFTDTQYF,TGTGCCAGCTCACCCGTGACAGGGGATTTCACAGATACGCAGTATTTT
TRBD1,TRBJ1-6,-,TRBV27,CASSLSPEGTGKYNSPLHF,TGTGCCAGCAGTTTATCGCCAGAGGGGACAGGGAAGTATAATTCACCCCTCCACTTT
-,TRBJ2-7,-,TRBV27,CASSPHRDSYEQYF,TGTGCCAGCAGTCCCCACCGGGATTCCTACGAGCAGTACTTC
TRBD1,TRBJ2-7,-,TRBV3-1/TRBV3-2,CASSQPGQGVEQYF,TGTGCCAGCAGCCAACCGGGACAGGGGGTCGAGCAGTACTTC
TRBD2,TRBJ2-1,-,TRBV10-3,CAISATSGGDTYNEQFF,TGTGCCATCAGTGCCACTAGCGGGGGAGATACGTACAATGAGCAGTTCTTC
-,TRBJ1-2,-,TRBV19,CASSLEPLVYGYTF,TGTGCCAGTAGTCTAGAACCCCTAGTGTATGGCTACACCTTC
TRBD1,TRBJ1-3,-,TRBV29-1,CSVQGALGNTIYF,TGCAGCGTACAGGGGGCTTTAGGAAACACCATATATTTT
-,TRBJ1-5,-,TRBV19,CASSTPDQPQHF,TGTGCCAGTAGTACGCCCGATCAGCCCCAGCATTTT
TRBD2,TRBJ2-2,-,TRBV3-1/TRBV3-2,CASSQIPGTSLTGELFF,TGTGCCAGCAGCCAAATCCCCGGGACTAGTCTCACCGGGGAGCTGTTTTTT
TRBD1,TRBJ2-5,-,TRBV5-8,CASNTAQGVGETQYF,TGTGCCAGCAACACGGCACAGGGGGTCGGAGAGACCCAGTACTTC
-,TRBJ2-2,-,TRBV5-4,CASSLDRANTGELFF,TGTGCCAGCAGCTTGGATAGGGCGAACACCGGGGAGCTGTTTTTT
TRBD1,TRBJ2-5,-,TRBV5-5,CASSQSGQALGETQYF,TGTGCCAGCAGCCAATCGGGACAGGCCTTAGGAGAGACCCAGTACTTC
-,TRBJ2-2,-,TRBV25-1,CATRQGGVGELFF,TGTGCCACCCGCCAGGGGGGCGTCGGGGAGCTGTTTTTT
-,TRBJ1-2,-,TRBV7-2,CASSLEVGGGYGYTF,TGTGCCAGCAGCTTAGAGGTCGGAGGGGGATATGGCTACACCTTC
-,TRBJ2-7,-,TRBV10-3,CAISDQPYEQYF,TGTGCCATCAGTGACCAACCCTACGAGCAGTACTTC
-,TRBJ1-3,-,TRBV6-5,CASSPGFSSGNTIYF,TGTGCCAGCAGCCCGGGATTTTCCTCTGGAAACACCATATATTTT
-,TRBJ2-2,-,TRBV28,CASSLVRVGELFF,TGTGCCAGCAGTTTGGTCAGGGTCGGGGAGCTGTTTTTT
-,TRBJ2-1,-,TRBV5-1,CASSPPGGRYNEQFF,TGCGCCAGCAGCCCCCCCGGGGGCCGTTACAATGAGCAGTTCTTC
TRBD1,TRBJ2-7,-,TRBV3-1/TRBV3-2,CASSRETGYEQYF,TGTGCCAGCAGCCGAGAGACAGGGTACGAGCAGTACTTC
TRBD2,TRBJ2-3,-,TRBV6-2/TRBV6-3,CASSWTSVGTQYF,TGTGCCAGCAGTTGGACTAGCGTGGGTACGCAGTATTTT
TRBD2,TRBJ2-2,-,TRBV6-5,CASYWGGSTGELFF,TGTGCCAGCTATTGGGGGGGTTCCACCGGGGAGCTGTTTTTT
-,TRBJ1-2,-,TRBV7-9,CASSSSIRDDYGYTF,TGTGCCAGCAGCTCCAGTATTCGGGACGACTATGGCTACACCTTC
-,TRBJ2-1,-,TRBV6-5,CASRGDSSYNEQFF,TGTGCCAGCAGGGGGGATAGCTCCTACAATGAGCAGTTCTTC
-,TRBJ2-7,once,TRBV19,CASSPYRGSYEQYF,TGTGCCAGTAGCCCCTATAGAGGTTCCTACGAGCAGTACTTC
-,TRBJ1-2,-,TRBV19,CASSIADYGYTF,TGTGCCAGTAGTATAGCCGATTATGGCTACACCTTC
TRBD1,TRBJ2-1,-,TRBV5-6,CASSLVGQGLSSEQFF,TGTGCCAGCAGCTTGGTGGGACAGGGCTTGTCCAGTGAGCAGTTCTTC
-,TRBJ1-1,-,TRBV7-2,CASRGRGLEAFF,TGTGCCAGCAGAGGGAGGGGACTTGAAGCTTTCTTT
TRBD2,TRBJ2-1,-,TRBV6-4,CASSDQGGNEQFF,TGTGCCAGCAGTGACCAGGGAGGGAATGAGCAGTTCTTC
-,TRBJ2-1,-,TRBV7-2,CASRSLGDEQFF,TGTGCCAGCAGATCTCTAGGGGATGAGCAGTTCTTC
-,TRBJ2-1,-,TRBV7-9,CASSALRGRSYNEQFF,TGTGCCAGCAGCGCCCTTCGGGGGCGGTCCTACAATGAGCAGTTCTTC
-,TRBJ1-1,-,TRBV7-2,CASSFGGQTEAFF,TGTGCCAGCAGCTTTGGGGGGCAGACTGAAGCTTTCTTT
-,TRBJ1-5,-,TRBV9,CASSVNANSNQPQHF,TGTGCCAGCAGCGTTAACGCGAATAGCAATCAGCCCCAGCATTTT
-,TRBJ1-3,-,TRBV18,CASSPFRESGNTIYF,TGTGCCAGCTCACCATTTAGGGAGTCTGGAAACACCATATATTTT
-,TRBJ1-5,-,TRBV19,CASSDHFNQPQHF,TGTGCCAGTAGTGACCACTTCAATCAGCCCCAGCATTTT
-,TRBJ1-2,-,TRBV7-2,CASSLEGVGTYGYTF,TGTGCCAGCAGCTTAGAAGGGGTAGGGACGTATGGCTACACCTTC